Listed below are T cell receptor beta chains from one sample, sequenced in a study of blood T cell repertoires in COVID-19. Some clones are missing from TCRdb's copy, which holds only in-frame ones; the method was immunoSEQ multiplex PCR. Seen here are some 420,000 clones, 80% to 90% observed once, and the top ten hold around 1.1%. Sequences were obtained from PBMCs or T cells enriched from blood (not recorded which). Receptors were obtained from a man younger than 40 who had recovered from COVID-19. Each CDR3 is given with its conserved first and last residue. The order of the fields is V gene, J gene, D gene, clone size, CDR3 DNA, CDR3 protein. A D gene is named only where the DNA matches it firmly. Clone size is not always given. Where it is, it says once, few, many or a class for expanded clones.

TRBV4-1	TRBJ2-4	TRBD2	NA	TGCGCCAGCAGCCAAGGACTAGCGGGAGTATTTGCCAAAAACATTCAGTACTTC	CASSQGLAGVFAKNIQYF
TRBV7-2	TRBJ2-7	TRBD1	NA	TGTGCCAGCAGCACCACCTCCGGGACAGGGGGCGTCAAGCAGTACTTC	CASSTTSGTGGVKQYF
TRBV11-2	TRBJ2-5	NA	NA	TGTGCCAGCAGCTTAGGGCTGGGGCTCCAAGAGACCCAGTACTTC	CASSLGLGLQETQYF
TRBV30	TRBJ2-7	TRBD2	NA	TGTGCCTGGAGGACTAGCGGGTCCTACGAGCAGTACTTC	CAWRTSGSYEQYF
TRBV6-5	TRBJ1-3	TRBD1	NA	TGTGCCAGCAGCGGGACAGGAGGAAACACCATATATTTT	CASSGTGGNTIYF
TRBV7-9	TRBJ1-3	TRBD1	NA	TGTGCCAGCAGCTTAGTTGGGACAGCGAACTCTGGAAACACCATATATTTT	CASSLVGTANSGNTIYF
TRBV7-8	TRBJ2-7	NA	once	TGTGCCAGCACCATAGGGCAGGGATACGCCGAGCAGTACTTC	CASTIGQGYAEQYF
TRBV2	TRBJ1-1	TRBD1	NA	TGTGCCAGCAGTGAAGCGAAAGATTGGCAGGGGGTCGCTTTCTTT	CASSEAKDWQGVAFF
TRBV10-3	TRBJ2-7	NA	NA	TGTGCCATCACCCGAAGCACAGACTACGAGCAGTACTTC	CAITRSTDYEQYF
TRBV2	TRBJ2-1	TRBD1	NA	TGTGCCATCTTCGGGACAGGGTCCTACAATGAGCAGTTCTTC	CAIFGTGSYNEQFF
TRBV16	TRBJ1-5	NA	NA	TGTGCCAGCAGCACGACTGGCCAGCCCCAGCATTTT	CASSTTGQPQHF
TRBV7-3	TRBJ2-3	TRBD2	NA	TGTGCCAGCAGCCCCCTTGCGGGAGGGCTCACAGATACGCAGTATTTT	CASSPLAGGLTDTQYF
TRBV5-4	TRBJ2-2	TRBD2	few	TGTGCCAGCAGCGCCGGGACTAGCCGAGACACCGGGGAGCTGTTTTTT	CASSAGTSRDTGELFF
TRBV7-9	TRBJ1-6	NA	NA	TGTGCCAGCAGCTTTGGGGGGGCCGAGAATTCACCCCTCCACTTT	CASSFGGAENSPLHF
TRBV28	TRBJ2-2	TRBD2	NA	TGTGCCAGCAGTTTGACTAGCGGACCGATAAGCGAGCTGTTTTTT	CASSLTSGPISELFF
TRBV28	TRBJ1-2	NA	NA	TGTGCCAGCAGTTTATCGGGAACGGGCTACACCTTC	CASSLSGTGYTF
TRBV19	TRBJ2-2	TRBD2	NA	TGTGCCAGTAGGCAACCCCTTAGCGGGAGAAACACCGGGGAGCTGTTTTTT	CASRQPLSGRNTGELFF
TRBV11-2	TRBJ2-5	TRBD2	NA	TGTGCCAGCAGCTTAGATGTCTTATACGGGGAGGGCCAAGAGACCCAGTACTTC	CASSLDVLYGEGQETQYF
TRBV7-9	TRBJ2-3	TRBD2	NA	TGTGCCAGCAGCTTGGCGGGAGGAAGAGATACGCAGTATTTT	CASSLAGGRDTQYF
TRBV10-2	TRBJ1-6	TRBD1	NA	TGCGCCAGCAGGCCCTCCGGGACAGCCTATAATTCACCCCTCCACTTT	CASRPSGTAYNSPLHF
TRBV10-1	TRBJ1-3	NA	NA	TGCGCCAGCAGTGAGTCGAGGACAGCTACTGGAAACACCATATATTTT	CASSESRTATGNTIYF
TRBV6-5	TRBJ1-1	NA	NA	TGTGCCAGCAGTTGGCAGGGGCGATCCGGTCAAGCTTTCTTT	CASSWQGRSGQAFF
TRBV2	TRBJ2-5	NA	once	TGTGCCAGCAGACGTAGCGTTGAGACCCAGTACTTC	CASRRSVETQYF
TRBV4-1	TRBJ1-2	TRBD1	NA	TGCGCCAGCAGCCACGCCCCGGAGGGGGCAGTGGACTACACCTTC	CASSHAPEGAVDYTF
TRBV3-1/TRBV3-2	TRBJ2-7	TRBD1	once	TGTGCCAGCAGCCAAGATATGCAGGGGGCTCTATACGAGCAGTACTTC	CASSQDMQGALYEQYF
TRBV28	TRBJ2-3	TRBD2	NA	TGTGCCAGCAGCGGGGGGGGCACAGATACGCAGTATTTT	CASSGGGTDTQYF
TRBV29-1	TRBJ2-7	NA	once	TGCAGCGTTGGACACTCCTACGAGCAGTACTTC	CSVGHSYEQYF
TRBV7-6	TRBJ1-3	TRBD1	NA	TGTGCCAGCAGTCAAGGGGGCGCTGGAGGAAACACCATATATTTT	CASSQGGAGGNTIYF
TRBV5-3	TRBJ2-2	TRBD1	NA	TGTGTCAGAAGCTCAAACGGACAGGGATGGAACACCGGGGAGCTGTTTTTT	CVRSSNGQGWNTGELFF
TRBV28	TRBJ2-5	TRBD1	NA	TGTGCCAGCAGGACAATCCTCGGACAGGGTGAAGCGGAGACCCAGTACTTC	CASRTILGQGEAETQYF
TRBV7-9	TRBJ2-3	NA	once	TGTGCCAGCAGTTCTTTAGCAGATACGCAGTATTTT	CASSSLADTQYF
TRBV28	TRBJ2-1	NA	NA	TGTGCCAGCAGTTTTATCAATGAGCAGTTCTTC	CASSFINEQFF
TRBV5-6	TRBJ2-6	TRBD1	NA	TGTGCCAGCAGCCGGAGGGACAGGATTTACTCTGGGGCCAACGTCCTGACTTTC	CASSRRDRIYSGANVLTF
TRBV7-9	TRBJ1-4	NA	few	TGTGCCAGCGGACAGTTTGCAACTAATGAAAAACTGTTTTTT	CASGQFATNEKLFF
TRBV9	TRBJ2-7	NA	NA	TGTGCCAGCAGCGTGACAATCCTTGCCAACGAGCAGTACTTC	CASSVTILANEQYF
TRBV29-1	TRBJ1-3	NA	few	TGCAGCGTTGGATTCCGGGGGGACACCATATATTTT	CSVGFRGDTIYF
TRBV28	TRBJ2-7	NA	NA	TGTGCCAGCAGGCGGAACAGGTGGGGTATGGGCGAGCAGTACTTC	CASRRNRWGMGEQYF
TRBV7-3	TRBJ2-5	TRBD1	NA	TGTGCCAGCAGTCTCACAGGGGGCGGGGAGACCCAGTACTTC	CASSLTGGGETQYF
TRBV2	TRBJ2-5	TRBD2	once	TGTGCCAGCAGTTGGCGCGGGAGGGCTCGTGTGGAGACCCAGTACTTC	CASSWRGRARVETQYF
TRBV30	TRBJ2-3	NA	NA	TGTGCCTTTATTAGCGGAAGCACAGATACGCAGTATTTT	CAFISGSTDTQYF